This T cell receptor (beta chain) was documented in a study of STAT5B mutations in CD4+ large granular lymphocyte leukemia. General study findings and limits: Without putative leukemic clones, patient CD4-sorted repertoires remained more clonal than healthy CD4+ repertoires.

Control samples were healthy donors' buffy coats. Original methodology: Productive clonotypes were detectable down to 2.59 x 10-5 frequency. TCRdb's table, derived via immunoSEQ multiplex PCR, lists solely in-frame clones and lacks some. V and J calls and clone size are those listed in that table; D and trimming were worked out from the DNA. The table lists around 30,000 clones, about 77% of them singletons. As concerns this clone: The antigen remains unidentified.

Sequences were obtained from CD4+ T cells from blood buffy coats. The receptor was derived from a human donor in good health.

DNA for the CDR3: TGTGCCAGCAGCTTAGTCCATAGCGGGAGGTTCTCCTACGAGCAGTACTTC. It translates to CASSLVHSGRFSYEQYF. The chain recombines TRBV7-2 with TRBJ2-7; 10 nucleotides match TRBD2. Germline V gene lookup returns CDR1 SGHTA and CDR2 FQGNSA. The CDR3 sequence is 17 residues long. V lost 1 base and J lost 0; bases outside the gene matches: 6.